What follows are 15 T cell receptor beta chains derived from one specimen sequenced in a study of cytomegalovirus exposure and HLA in healthy donors. Use of 60 Vbeta and 13 Jbeta primers characterized the PCR. This table comes from immunoSEQ multiplex PCR, and its TCRdb copy is limited to in-frame clones, with some not included. The repertoire consists of fewer than 65,000 clones, with approximately 76% occurring once and the leading ten covering under 6.5%. What was sequenced was PBMCs. All receptors derive from a man aged 50-59 years in good health and CMV-seronegative.

This chain connects TRBV10-3 to TRBJ1-2; TRBD1 might be the D (5 bases). Trimming cost V 3 bases and J 4 bases, with 18 bases left between them. The CDR3 extends over 16 amino acids. Germline V gene sequence: CDR1 ENHRY, CDR2 SYGVKD. CDR3 residues: CAISDPVQGVSYGYTF. CDR3 in DNA: TGTGCCATCAGTGACCCAGTCCAGGGTGTGTCCTATGGCTACACCTTC.

CDR3 sequence: CASRVGGVGNQPQHF. The DNA for the CDR3 is TGTGCCAGCCGCGTGGGGGGGGTGGGAAATCAGCCCCAGCATTTT. The V and J genes are TRBV6-1 and TRBJ1-5; possible D gene TRBD1, 5 bases. From germline, CDR1 is MNHNS and CDR2 SASEGT. There are 15 residues in the CDR3. Trimming cost V 8 bases and J 4 bases, with 18 bases left between them.

V and J are TRBV9 and TRBJ2-3; 8 bases are shared with TRBD1. With 3 bases clipped from V and 4 bases from J, the junction kept 10 bases outside the gene matches. Germline V gene sequence: CDR1 SGDLS, CDR2 YYNGEE. This CDR3 has 16 amino acids. CDR3 in amino acids: CASSGGTGLSADTQYF. The CDR3 DNA reads TGTGCCAGCAGCGGGGGGACAGGCCTCAGCGCAGATACGCAGTATTTT.

The chain uses TRBV6-5 and TRBJ2-7; 9 bases agree with TRBD2. Germline CDR1 reads MNHEY; CDR2 reads SVGAGI. This CDR3 region has 15 residues. V lost 5 bases to trimming and J lost 7 bases; unmatched junction nucleotides: 12. The CDR3: CASSLGGLAGWEQYF. Written as DNA, the CDR3 is TGTGCCAGCAGTCTGGGAGGGCTAGCGGGGTGGGAGCAGTACTTC.

CDR3 sequence (DNA): TGTGCCAGCAACTATGACAGGGTGGAGCGCGGAAACACCATATATTTT. It translates to CASNYDRVERGNTIYF. The chain uses TRBV11-2 and TRBJ1-3; TRBD1 agrees at 7 bases. Losses at the gene ends were 7 bases for V and 4 bases for J; bases not matched to a gene: 13. Per germline, CDR1 SGHAT and CDR2 FQNNGV. There are 16 residues in the CDR3.

This clone was observed a handful of times. The chain is built from TRBV4-1 and TRBJ2-3; maybe TRBD2 (5 bases). The germline V and J ends were trimmed by 5 bases and 2 bases, with 11 bases remaining between them. The V gene's germline CDR1 is MGHRA and CDR2 YSYEKL. This CDR3 comprises 14 residues. In DNA, the CDR3 is TGCGCCAGCAGCTTACGACTAAACACAGATACGCAGTATTTT. Protein product: CASSLRLNTDTQYF.

The chain joins TRBV9 to TRBJ2-2, with D possibly being TRBD1 (5 bases). The CDR3 loop spans 15 amino acids. V lost 3 bases and J 6 bases, leaving 15 bases between the germline ends. Germline CDR1 SGDLS, CDR2 YYNGEE. The chain's CDR3 is CASSALGQGSGELFF. CDR3 in DNA: TGTGCCAGCAGCGCCCTGGGCCAGGGATCCGGGGAGCTGTTTTTT. The full variable domain, rest sourced from reference TRBV9 and TRBJ2-2, is DSGVTQTPKHLITATGQRVTLRCSPRSGDLSVYWYQQSLDQGLQFLIQYYNGEERAKGNILERFSAQQFPDLHSELNLSSLELGDSALYFCASSALGQGSGELFFGEGSRLTVL.

The rearrangement uses TRBV30 and TRBJ1-2; 9 bases align to TRBD1. From germline, CDR1 is GTSNPN and CDR2 SVGIG (reference sequence). There are 15 residues in the CDR3. The trim removed 4 bases at V and 8 bases at J, leaving 14 bases unmatched. The CDR3 sequence: CAWKHQTGGRQGYTF. As DNA, the CDR3 is TGTGCCTGGAAGCATCAGACAGGGGGTCGACAGGGCTACACCTTC.

The chain links TRBV5-4 to TRBJ2-5; 10 nucleotides line up with TRBD1. The junction had 4 bases not matched to a gene; V was cut back by 3 bases and J by 2 bases. From germline, CDR1 is SGHNT and CDR2 YYREEE (reference sequence). This CDR3 has 15 residues. The CDR3 here is CASSSRDRGQETQYF. In nucleotides, the CDR3 is TGTGCCAGCAGCTCCCGGGACAGGGGTCAAGAGACCCAGTACTTC.

To note about this clone: The germline gene is not matched at one end of the junction; a read error may be the cause. Other DNA sequences in the sample encode the same CDR3. CDR3 loop: CASSQDLGGTNTEAFF. The CDR3 coding sequence is TGTGCCAGCAGCCAAGATTTAGGAGGTACGAACACTGAGGCTTTCTTT. The chain couples TRBV4-2 to TRBJ1-1; no clear D. CDR1 and CDR2 from the germline V gene are LGHNA and YNFKEQ. CDR3 size: 16 residues.

V gene TRBV15 combines with J gene TRBJ2-5; the match to TRBD2 covers 9 bases. The germline gives CDR1 LNHNV, CDR2 YYDKDF (reference sequence). This CDR3 is built from 16 residues. V lost 3 bases to trimming and J lost 4 bases; unmatched junction nucleotides: 9. CDR3 coding DNA: TGTGCCACCAGCAGGGCCCTTCAGCGGGGGGTAGAGACCCAGTACTTC. Protein product: CATSRALQRGVETQYF.

There are a few counts of this clone. The rearrangement uses TRBV2 and TRBJ1-3; D possibly corresponds to TRBD1 (5 bases). CDR1 SNHLY and CDR2 FYNNEI come from the germline V gene. The CDR3 runs to 14 residues. Trimming pared 4 bases from V and 1 base from J, leaving 8 bases between. CDR3 DNA: TGTGCCAGCAGTGTTCGGGGGTCTGGAAACACCATATATTTT. The encoded protein is CASSVRGSGNTIYF. Together with reference TRBV2 and TRBJ1-3, the CDR3 gives the full variable domain: EPEVTQTPSHQVTQMGQEVILRCVPISNHLYFYWYRQILGQKVEFLVSFYNNEISEKSEIFDDQFSVERPDGSNFTLKIRSTKLEDSAMYFCASSVRGSGNTIYFGEGSWLTVV.

The chain recombines TRBV5-4 with TRBJ2-2, with D maybe TRBD1 (7 bases). Germline V gene data show CDR1 as SGHNT and CDR2 as YYREEE (reference sequence). The CDR3 contains 14 residues. Trimming cost V 9 bases and J 5 bases, with 17 bases left between them. Here the CDR3 DNA reads TGTGCCACCCAGGGGGGTACGAGAACCGGGGAGCTGTTTTTT. It is translated as CATQGGTRTGELFF.

V gene TRBV11-3 combines with J gene TRBJ2-1, with TRBD1 matching over 10 bases. CDR1 is SGHNT, CDR2 YENEEA, per germline. The CDR3 totals 15 residues. V was pared by 5 bases and J by 2 bases, with 3 bases of the junction left unmatched. CDR3 in amino acids: CASSLGTGAYNEQFF. Written as DNA, the CDR3 is TGTGCCAGCAGCCTAGGGACAGGGGCCTACAATGAGCAGTTCTTC.

The V gene is TRBV10-3, the J gene TRBJ2-7; a possible D gene is TRBD1 (5 bases). The CDR3 covers 15 residues. Trimming took off 4 bases at V and 0 bases at J, with 13 bases between the two ends. Looked up from germline, CDR1 is ENHRY and CDR2 is SYGVKD. The DNA of the CDR3 is TGTGCCATCAGTGGTCCGACAGTAAGCTCCTACGAGCAGTACTTC. This gives the protein CAISGPTVSSYEQYF.